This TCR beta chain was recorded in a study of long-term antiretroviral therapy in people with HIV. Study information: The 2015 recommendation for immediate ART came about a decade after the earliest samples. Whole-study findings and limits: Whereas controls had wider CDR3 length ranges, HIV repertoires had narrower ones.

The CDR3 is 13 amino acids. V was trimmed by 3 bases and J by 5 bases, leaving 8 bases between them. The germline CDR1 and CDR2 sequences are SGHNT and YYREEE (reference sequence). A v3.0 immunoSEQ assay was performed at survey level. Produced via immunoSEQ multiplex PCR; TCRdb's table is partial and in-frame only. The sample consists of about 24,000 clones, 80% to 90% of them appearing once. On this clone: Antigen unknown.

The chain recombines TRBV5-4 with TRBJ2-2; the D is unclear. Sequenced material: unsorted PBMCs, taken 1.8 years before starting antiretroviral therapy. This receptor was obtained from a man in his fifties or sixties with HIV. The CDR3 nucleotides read TGTGCCAGCAGCTGGATAGCTACCGGGGAGCTGTTTTTT. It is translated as CASSWIATGELFF.